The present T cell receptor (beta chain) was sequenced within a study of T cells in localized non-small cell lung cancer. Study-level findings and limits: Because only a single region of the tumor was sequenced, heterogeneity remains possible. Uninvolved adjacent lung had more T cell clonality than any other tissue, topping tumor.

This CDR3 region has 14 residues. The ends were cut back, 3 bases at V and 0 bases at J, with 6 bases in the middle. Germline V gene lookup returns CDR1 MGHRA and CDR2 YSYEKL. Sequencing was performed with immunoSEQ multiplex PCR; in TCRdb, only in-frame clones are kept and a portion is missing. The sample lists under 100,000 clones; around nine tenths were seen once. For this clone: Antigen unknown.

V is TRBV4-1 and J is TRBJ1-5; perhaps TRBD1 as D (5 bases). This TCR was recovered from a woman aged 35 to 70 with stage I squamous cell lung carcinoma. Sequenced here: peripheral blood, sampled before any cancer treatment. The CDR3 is CASSQGVSNQPQHF. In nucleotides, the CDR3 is TGCGCCAGCAGCCAGGGGGTTAGCAATCAGCCCCAGCATTTT.